This TCR beta chain comes out of a study of cytomegalovirus exposure and HLA in healthy donors (dated by TCRdb to about 2017). A note on the overall study: An earlier analysis of several hundred of the donors reported approximately 300 Gb of sequence data and some 100 million unique TCR beta sequences from roughly 200 million T cells. Approximately 330 gigabases of sequencing data and approximately 92 million unique TCR sequences made up an early release that covered about 640 HLA-typed donors. Among the roughly 400 genotyped donors, approximately 76% belonged to the genetic ancestry cluster associated with self-reported Caucasian donors. The study aimed to test whether cataloging public T cell receptors could reveal signatures of past pathogen exposure. Using immunosequencing, the study profiled T cell repertoires from 500 to 800 subjects and related those repertoires to cytomegalovirus serostatus. Besides the first cohort of some 670 subjects, a separate validation cohort made up of around 120 different subjects was used. The study combined high-throughput TCR immunosequencing, statistical association of individual TCRs with disease status, and machine learning to predict cytomegalovirus infection status. A later analysis re-analyzed previously published TCR beta repertoires from approximately 670 donors and added high-resolution HLA genotyping to study TCR occurrence patterns. Rather than using new phenotypic data, the later analysis identified candidate immune exposures from TCR beta sequences and from how often those sequences occurred across donors. An earlier analysis of some 500 of the donors used high-throughput TCR beta sequencing to judge whether each TCR beta V gene segment behaved as functional or pseudogenic. Donor age, sex, ethnicity and CMV serostatus were collected together with the repertoire data. A later genetic analysis took genome-wide SNP genotypes for about 55% of the 666 donors and used that subset as a discovery cohort. Every discovery cohort repertoire had been produced on one sequencing platform. HLA typing covered class I and class II loci at four-digit resolution. The number of typed donors differed by locus: roughly 620-640 for A, B, C, DRB1 and DQB1; approximately 520 for DQA1; about 600 for DPA1; and roughly 450 for DPB1. Because of strong linkage in the cohort, roughly five DR-DQ haplotypes were treated as single units for association and clustering. Among around 400 genotyped donors of the cohort, an average of around 220,000 unique TCR beta nucleotide sequences was sequenced per donor, of which approximately 18% were non-productive. The paper's findings and limits, for the study overall: HLA typing was unavailable for some donors at each locus, so association tests used only the typed subset. The cohort was sequenced for TCR beta chains only, and without alpha or paired-chain data the features that could be detected were limited. Sequencing depth was assumed to be roughly uniform across donors in the presence/absence analyses, though that assumption may not hold. A later analysis associated about 17,000 TCR beta sequences with specific HLA alleles at a false discovery rate of 0.05. A later genetic analysis reported fewer N-insertions in productive TCRs among donors in an Asian-associated ancestry cluster than the roughly 700-donor mean. Three of the identified cytomegalovirus-associated TCR beta chains were confirmed in vitro to be specific for cytomegalovirus antigens. A cluster of highly shared sequence variants was judged likely to represent a technical artifact of the sequencing pipeline. The classifier was reported to diagnose cytomegalovirus status with high specificity and sensitivity in both the original cohort and the validation cohort. The 87-base-pair reads could not distinguish some IMGT-functional V segments, including TRBV6-2 and TRBV6-3, so those segments were excluded. Assigning TCR associations to individual alleles was difficult when HLA alleles, especially DR and DQ, strongly co-occurred. An earlier analysis of 450 to 750 of the donors showed that most TCR beta V segments appeared in productive rearrangements either about 90% or about 30% of the time, which broadly matched IMGT annotations. According to a later analysis, TCR association rates differed among HLA loci, with DRB1 alleles showing the most associated TCRs and HLA-C alleles showing the fewest. The authors suggested that the approach could potentially be generalized to other disease states and immunological phenotypes. Linkage disequilibrium might explain the correlated functional status among segregating V segments, but an unknown experimental factor could not be excluded. A total of about 150 TCR beta chains were listed by the study as associated with cytomegalovirus. While some public TCRs were present in many individuals, most TCR sequences turned up only very rarely across donors. For the cohort, immune exposure information was limited to CMV serostatus. A later genetic analysis associated a missense DCLRE1C variant with V-gene and J-gene trimming of TCR beta chains, and an independent cohort replicated the association. In a later analysis, several top co-occurrence clusters were reported to appear linked to parvovirus B19, influenza, CMV and Epstein-Barr virus. In a later analysis, most CMV-associated TCR beta chains were found to appear HLA-restricted, with HLA associations seemingly driven largely by CMV exposure. A further reported finding was that TCR beta sequences accurately predicted the HLA-A and HLA-B alleles for most subjects in the first cohort. A later analysis found that HLA-associated TCR beta chains were more clonally expanded and had lower generation probabilities than equally common non-associated chains. Because counts were too low, roughly 16 rarely observed V segments, including chromosome 9 orphons, were excluded from the earlier analysis of around 590 of the donors.

The cohort comprised approximately 700 healthy bone marrow donors. At the time of sampling, all cohort members were nominally healthy, though unrecorded immune exposures were likely present. The donor was CMV seronegative and belonged to the group of 352 seronegative cohort members. Every donor gave a peripheral blood sample, and the peripheral blood mononuclear cells from that sample were used for TCR beta sequencing. Genomic DNA extraction from the blood cell samples was performed with the Qiagen DNeasy Blood Extraction Kit. Comments on this clone: Its antigen has not been determined. No quality values exist for individual bases; no much larger clone is one base distant.

Based on the germline V gene (reference sequence), the CDR1 and CDR2 sequences are LNHDA and SQIVND. Including cysteine and phenylalanine, the CDR3 has 17 amino acids. Only the CDR3 part of the read is kept: 51 bases, read in frame from the first base. Relative to germline, V is missing 3 bases and J is missing 5 bases, with 10 bases of the junction outside any gene match. Libraries were prepared through the immunoSEQ multiplex PCR assay. For the multiplex PCR, a mixture combining 60 forward primers for TCR Vbeta segments and 13 reverse primers for TCR Jbeta segments was used. The CDR3 region of rearranged TCR beta genes was amplified from genomic DNA by a multiplex PCR assay. The Illumina HiSeq System was used to sequence the amplified TCR beta libraries as 87-base-pair reads. Per the authors' processing: Across the roughly 640 repertoires, a later analysis counted some 80 million unique TCR beta chains, about 10 million of which were shared by at least two donors. To remove PCR and sequencing errors, raw reads were error-corrected and collapsed into unique sequences using a nearest-neighbor algorithm that merged closely related sequences. To assign V, D and J gene segments, CDR3 sequences were aligned to IMGT reference sequences. For a sequence to be retained, a match of at least six nucleotides to both a V gene segment and a J gene segment was required. Rearrangements were called productive when the CDR3 lacked stop codons and stayed in frame with V and J; all others were non-productive. CDR3 was defined by IMGT convention, running from the second conserved V-encoded cysteine to the conserved J-encoded phenylalanine. Sequences without an unambiguous match to a single V gene segment were excluded from the earlier analysis of over 500 of the donors. In an earlier analysis of about 590 of the donors, a V segment was called functional when productive rearrangements were above 56.7%, and segregating when the standard deviation between donors exceeded 5%. A statistical classification framework was built for diagnosing cytomegalovirus status from the catalog of TCR beta chain sequences. V and J gene assignment, in a later analysis, came from comparing TCR nucleotide sequences with IMGT/GENE-DB human TR gene sequences. In a later analysis, CDR3 sequences and most-parsimonious VDJ recombination scenarios were assigned using the TCRdist pipeline. A later analysis defined each TCR beta chain by its CDR3 amino acid sequence plus V-gene family, and excluded reads lacking a unique V-gene family. In a later analysis, nearly 600 highly shared, low-generation-probability nucleotide sequences were removed to address suspected cross-contamination and a sequencing artifact. In a later analysis, a clonal expansion index was calculated for each public chain from normalized within-repertoire ranks of inferred template counts. In a later analysis, generation probabilities were computed with a VDJ recombination model fitted to out-of-frame rearrangements, and the resulting probabilities were checked against IGoR. In a later analysis, hypergeometric tests were used to score TCR-TCR, TCR-HLA and TCR-CMV co-occurrence, with a repertoire-size bias correction applied to TCR pairs. In a later analysis, false discovery rates were estimated by permuting HLA or CMV assignments 20 times. In a later analysis, co-occurring TCRs were grouped using DBSCAN, and TCRdist sequence similarity was added for clustering within HLA-allele-positive subsets. For co-occurrence clustering, repertoires with fewer than 30,000 or more than 120,000 public chains were excluded, along with 4 to 6 repertoires with anomalous nucleotide sharing. As stored in TCRdb, this immuneACCESS dataset retains in-frame rearrangements with V and J assigned. A fraction of the clones does not appear; measured against another copy, unresolved V genes explain less than half of the discrepancy, and the remainder lacks a known reason. V and J calls and clone size are as listed in that table; D and trimming were resolved from the DNA. The sample table shows some 160,000 clones, and 65% to 80% are seen once. The ten largest clones represent approximately 1.8% of the sample.

The chain employs TRBV19 and TRBJ2-1, with TRBD1 matching 10 junction bases. This sequence originates from a woman in her twenties or thirties in good health and CMV-seronegative. Sequencing was carried out using PBMCs. The CDR3 region: CASSILRGQGSDNEQFF. In nucleotides, the sequence is TGTGCCAGTAGTATTTTGAGGGGACAGGGGTCCGACAATGAGCAGTTCTTC. Reference TRBV19 and TRBJ2-1 genes cover what lies past the CDR3, so the full variable domain is DGGITQSPKYLFRKEGQNVTLSCEQNLNHDAMYWYRQDPGQGLRLIYYSQIVNDFQKGDIAEGYSVSREKKESFPLTVTSAQKNPTAFYLCASSILRGQGSDNEQFFGPGTRLTVL.